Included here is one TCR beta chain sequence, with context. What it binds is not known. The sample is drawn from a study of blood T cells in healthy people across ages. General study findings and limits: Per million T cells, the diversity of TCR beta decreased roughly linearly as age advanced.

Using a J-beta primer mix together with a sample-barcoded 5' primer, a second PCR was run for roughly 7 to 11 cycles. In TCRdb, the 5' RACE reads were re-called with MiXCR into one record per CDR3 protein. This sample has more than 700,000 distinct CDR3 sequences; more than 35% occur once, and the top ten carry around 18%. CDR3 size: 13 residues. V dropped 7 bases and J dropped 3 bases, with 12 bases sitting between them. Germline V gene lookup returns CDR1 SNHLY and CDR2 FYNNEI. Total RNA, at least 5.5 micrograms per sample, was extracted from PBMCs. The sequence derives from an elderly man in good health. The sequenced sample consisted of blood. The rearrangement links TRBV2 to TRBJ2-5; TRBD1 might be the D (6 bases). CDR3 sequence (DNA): TGTGCCAGCAATTACAGGGTGGAAGAGACCCAGTACTTC. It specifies CASNYRVEETQYF.